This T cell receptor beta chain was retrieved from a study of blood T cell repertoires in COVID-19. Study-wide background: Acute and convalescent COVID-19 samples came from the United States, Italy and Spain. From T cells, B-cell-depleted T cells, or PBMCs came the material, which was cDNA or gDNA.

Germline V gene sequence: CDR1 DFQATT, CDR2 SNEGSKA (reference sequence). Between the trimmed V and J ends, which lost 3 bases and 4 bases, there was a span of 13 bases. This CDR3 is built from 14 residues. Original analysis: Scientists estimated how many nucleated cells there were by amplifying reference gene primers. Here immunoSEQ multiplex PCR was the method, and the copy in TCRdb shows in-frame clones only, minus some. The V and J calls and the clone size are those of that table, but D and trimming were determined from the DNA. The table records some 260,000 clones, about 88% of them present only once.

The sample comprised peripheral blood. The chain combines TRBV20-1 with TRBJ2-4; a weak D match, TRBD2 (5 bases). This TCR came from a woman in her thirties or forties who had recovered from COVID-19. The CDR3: CSASEVEGKNIQYF. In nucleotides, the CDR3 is TGCAGTGCTAGTGAGGTCGAGGGTAAAAACATTCAGTACTTC.